The clone carrying this TCR beta chain has just a few counts. The antigen is undetermined. Looked up from germline, CDR1 is LNHDA and CDR2 is SQIVND (reference sequence). CDR3 length: 14 amino acids. J was trimmed by 2 bases and V by 7 bases; bases with no gene match: 5. This record belongs to a study of cytomegalovirus exposure and HLA in healthy donors. Study background: The 120 or so validation repertoires used the same platform as the roughly 670 first-cohort repertoires, a later analysis reported.

The donors were in the roughly 120-subject validation cohort; that cohort was separate from the roughly 700-subject first cohort. The data were produced by immunoSEQ multiplex PCR, yet TCRdb's version contains in-frame clones alone and is incomplete. Among about 120,000 clones listed, around 88% were seen once. Whole-study results and caveats: Among TCR beta chains, those listed as cytomegalovirus-associated numbered some 170.

Input material: PBMCs. This receptor was taken from a man aged 18 to 35 in good health and CMV-seronegative. The rearrangement joins TRBV19 to TRBJ1-3, with 7 positions matching TRBD1. Written as DNA, the CDR3 is TGTGCCAGTACTCTGACAGGGCCTGGAAACACCATATATTTT. Residues: CASTLTGPGNTIYF.